This T cell receptor (beta chain) appears in the sequencing data of a study of blood T cell repertoires in COVID-19. Study-wide context: Specimens from acute and convalescent COVID-19 originated in the United States, Italy and Spain. From T cells, B-cell-depleted T cells, or PBMCs came the material, which was cDNA or gDNA.

The data were produced by immunoSEQ multiplex PCR, yet TCRdb's version contains in-frame clones alone and is incomplete. The sample records 140,000 to 150,000 clones, roughly 84% being singletons. V lost 1 base and J 5 bases, leaving 8 bases between the germline ends. The CDR3 sequence is 13 residues long. Germline CDR1 reads SEHNR; CDR2 reads FQNEAQ (reference sequence). The receptor comes from a human donor with acute or convalescent COVID-19. The donor label of this sample is uncertain. Sequencing was carried out using peripheral blood. The chain is built from TRBV7-9 and TRBJ1-2; no firm D call. The CDR3, as DNA: TGTGCCAGCAGCTTAGTCGAGGGTTATGGCTACACCTTC. Amino acid sequence: CASSLVEGYGYTF.